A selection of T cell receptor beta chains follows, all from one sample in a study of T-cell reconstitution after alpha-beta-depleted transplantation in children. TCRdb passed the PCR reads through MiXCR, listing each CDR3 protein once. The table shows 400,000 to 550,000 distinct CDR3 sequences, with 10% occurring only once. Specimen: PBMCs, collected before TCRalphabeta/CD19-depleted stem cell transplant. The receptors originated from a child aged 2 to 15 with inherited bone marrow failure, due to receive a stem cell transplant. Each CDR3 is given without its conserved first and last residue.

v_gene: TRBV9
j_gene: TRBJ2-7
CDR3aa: ASSVGSGPYEQY

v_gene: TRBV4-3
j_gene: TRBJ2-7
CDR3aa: ASSQEPTGLYEQY

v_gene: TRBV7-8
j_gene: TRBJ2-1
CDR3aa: ASCSRTCNEQF

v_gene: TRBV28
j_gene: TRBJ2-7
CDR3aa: ASGTSGMSNGDEQY

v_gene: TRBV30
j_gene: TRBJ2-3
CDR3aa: AWSVLWGNGTDTQY

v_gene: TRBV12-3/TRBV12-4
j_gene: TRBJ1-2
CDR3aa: ASSPRPLGDYGYT

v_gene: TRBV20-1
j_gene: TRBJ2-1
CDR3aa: SASPGPRSYNEQF

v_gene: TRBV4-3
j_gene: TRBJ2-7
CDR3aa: ASSQDYAVPPYPYEQY

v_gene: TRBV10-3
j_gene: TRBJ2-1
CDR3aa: AIGDLYDEQF

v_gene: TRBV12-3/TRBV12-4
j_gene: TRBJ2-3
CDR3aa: ASSPGTSGLRPTDTQY

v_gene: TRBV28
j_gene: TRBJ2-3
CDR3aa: ASRSDSGRLGSTDTQY

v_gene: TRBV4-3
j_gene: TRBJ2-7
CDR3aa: ASSRGTGPYEQY

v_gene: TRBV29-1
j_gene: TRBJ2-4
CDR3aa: SVEASGLKNIQY

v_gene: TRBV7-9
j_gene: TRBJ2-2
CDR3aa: ASSLEDVIGELF

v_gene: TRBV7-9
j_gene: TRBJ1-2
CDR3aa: ASSLGGTGVYGYT

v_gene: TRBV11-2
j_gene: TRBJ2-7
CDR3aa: ASSLAGTSGLYEQY

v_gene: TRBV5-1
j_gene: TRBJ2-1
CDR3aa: ASSLGLVTNEQF

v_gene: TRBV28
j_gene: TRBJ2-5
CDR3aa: ASSHTPTGGGQETQY

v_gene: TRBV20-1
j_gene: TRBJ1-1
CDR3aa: SARDRGRKVNTEAF

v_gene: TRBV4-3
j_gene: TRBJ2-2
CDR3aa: ASSRYTGTVTGELF

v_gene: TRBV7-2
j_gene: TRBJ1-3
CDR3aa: ASSPQVETGNTIY

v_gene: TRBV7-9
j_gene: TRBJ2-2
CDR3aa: ASSPITSGIGELF

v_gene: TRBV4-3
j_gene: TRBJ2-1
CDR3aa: ASSQDPWRFYNEQF

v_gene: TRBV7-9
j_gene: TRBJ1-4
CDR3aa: ASSSQGPRATNEKLF

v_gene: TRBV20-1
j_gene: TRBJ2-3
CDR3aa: SASARGSGTDTQY

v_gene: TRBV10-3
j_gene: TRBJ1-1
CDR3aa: AISESGTGVGAF

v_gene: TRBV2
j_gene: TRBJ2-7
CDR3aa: ASREGRDSYEQY

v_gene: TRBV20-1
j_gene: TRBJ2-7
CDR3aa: SLGRQTSYEQY

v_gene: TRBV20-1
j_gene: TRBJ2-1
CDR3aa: SAWTSGRANEQF

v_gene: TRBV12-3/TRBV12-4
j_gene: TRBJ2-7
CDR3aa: ASSRLRGNEQY

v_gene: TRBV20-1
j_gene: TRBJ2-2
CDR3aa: SARDKGAVTNTGELF

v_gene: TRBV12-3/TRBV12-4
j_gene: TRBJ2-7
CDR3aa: ASSLGGRDEQY

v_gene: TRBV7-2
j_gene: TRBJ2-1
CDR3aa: ASSLVWTSGYNEQF

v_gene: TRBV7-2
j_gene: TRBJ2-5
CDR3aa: ASSSPGTGVETQY